What follows are 31 T cell receptor beta chains derived from one specimen sequenced in a study of cytomegalovirus exposure and HLA in healthy donors. PCR used 60 Vbeta primers and 13 Jbeta primers. Sequencing was performed with immunoSEQ multiplex PCR; in TCRdb, only in-frame clones are kept and a portion is missing. The data show tens of thousands of clones, with 60% to 80% seen just once and about 6.4% held by the top ten. The sequenced material came from PBMCs. The receptors were gathered from a female donor in good health and CMV-seronegative.

This clone has just one count. This chain connects TRBV14 to TRBJ2-3; the match to TRBD1 covers 7 bases. V shed 1 base and J 0 bases; nucleotides not matched to a gene: 4. The length of the CDR3 is 16 residues. Per the germline V gene, CDR1 is SGHDN and CDR2 is FVKESK. In nucleotides, the CDR3 is TGTGCCAGCAGCCAAGGATGGGACAGTAGCACAGATACGCAGTATTTT. Translation gives CASSQGWDSSTDTQYF.

For this clone: Other DNA sequences in this sample translate to the same CDR3. CDR3 DNA: TGTGCCAGCAGTTCTGGACAGGGCTACGAGCAGTACTTC. Protein product: CASSSGQGYEQYF. This chain uses TRBV28 with TRBJ2-7, with 8 bases identical to TRBD1. After removal of 4 bases from V and 3 bases from J, the junction contained 2 bases not matched to a gene. Looked up from germline, CDR1 is MDHEN and CDR2 is SYDVKM. The CDR3 consists of 13 residues.

The chain links TRBV5-1 to TRBJ1-2; possible D gene TRBD1, 5 bases. Germline V lookup: CDR1 SGHRS, CDR2 YFSETQ. There are 13 residues in the CDR3. V lost 0 bases and J 7 bases, leaving 10 bases between the germline ends. The CDR3 coding sequence is TGCGCCAGCAGCTTGGGGGCAGGGCCTGGCTACACCTTC. Amino acids: CASSLGAGPGYTF.

The chain joins TRBV6-6 to TRBJ2-5; TRBD2 might be the D (6 bases). Germline V gene lookup returns CDR1 MNHNY and CDR2 SVGAGI (reference sequence). V dropped 4 bases and J dropped 2 bases, with 8 bases sitting between them. The CDR3 length is 13 residues. For the CDR3, the DNA is TGTGCCAGCAGTTGGGAGGATCAAGAGACCCAGTACTTC. This translates into CASSWEDQETQYF.

As DNA, the CDR3 is TGTGCCAGTGGGCGGGGGACCTACGAGCAGTACTTC. Protein: CASGRGTYEQYF. V gene TRBV6-5 combines with J gene TRBJ2-7, with 7 bases fitting TRBD2. In germline, CDR1 is MNHEY, CDR2 SVGAGI. V lost 9 bases to trimming and J lost 2 bases; unmatched junction nucleotides: 4. CDR3 length equals 12 residues.

This chain joins TRBV5-8 and TRBJ1-2; D might be TRBD1 (5 bases). The V gene's germline CDR1 is SGHTS and CDR2 YDEGEE. Deletions cut 4 bases from V and 2 bases from J, with 12 bases between. The CDR3 is 14 amino acids. The CDR3 here is CASSRGQTNYGYTF. CDR3 DNA: TGTGCCAGCAGCCGCGGACAAACGAACTATGGCTACACCTTC.

The chain joins TRBV28 to TRBJ1-1; 7 bases are shared with TRBD1. Germline V gene data show CDR1 as MDHEN and CDR2 as SYDVKM. The CDR3 is 15 residues long. With 5 bases clipped from V and 1 base from J, the junction kept 7 bases outside the gene matches. The CDR3 loop is CASSQRTGQNTEAFF. The CDR3 DNA reads TGTGCCAGCAGTCAACGGACAGGACAGAACACTGAAGCTTTCTTT.

The V call is TRBV28, the J call TRBJ1-4; unclear D gene. Germline V gives CDR1 MDHEN, CDR2 SYDVKM. The V end was cut by 3 bases, the J end by 8 bases, with 4 bases between. This CDR3 comprises 11 residues. CDR3 region: CASSFREKLFF. The CDR3 nucleotides read TGTGCCAGCAGTTTCCGGGAAAAACTGTTTTTT.

A few counts support this clone. V is TRBV28 and J is TRBJ1-1, with 10 nucleotides matching TRBD1. J gave up 3 bases and V 6 bases, and 7 bases lay outside the gene matches. The CDR3 sequence is 15 residues long. The germline gives CDR1 MDHEN, CDR2 SYDVKM. The CDR3 DNA follows: TGTGCCAGCAGCCAACTCGGACAGGGGGACACTGAAGCTTTCTTT. Protein: CASSQLGQGDTEAFF. Full variable domain (outside the CDR3, taken from reference TRBV28 and TRBJ1-1): DVKVTQSSRYLVKRTGEKVFLECVQDMDHENMFWYRQDPGLGLRLIYFSYDVKMKEKGDIPEGYSVSREKKERFSLILESASTNQTSMYLCASSQLGQGDTEAFFGQGTRLTVV.

The V gene is TRBV7-9, the J gene TRBJ2-1; 7 bases match TRBD1. The ends lost 6 bases at V and 2 bases at J; junction bases unmatched: 10. Germline CDR1 reads SEHNR; CDR2 reads FQNEAQ (reference sequence). The CDR3 consists of 16 residues. The CDR3, as DNA: TGTGCCAGCAGTTCACGACAGGGCTCCACCTACAATGAGCAGTTCTTC. It specifies CASSSRQGSTYNEQFF.

The rearrangement uses TRBV29-1 and TRBJ2-1; 8 bases map to TRBD2. V was clipped by 6 bases and J by 5 bases; unmatched bases: 6. Germline V lookup: CDR1 SQVTM, CDR2 ANQGSEA. The CDR3 is 13 amino acids. CDR3 sequence: CSVGAGENNEQFF. The CDR3 bases are TGCAGCGTAGGAGCGGGAGAGAACAATGAGCAGTTCTTC.

The V call is TRBV7-6, the J call TRBJ1-3, with D uncertain. This CDR3 contains 16 residues. Per germline, CDR1 SGHVS and CDR2 FNYEAQ. The V end lost 1 base, the J end lost 2 bases, and 12 bases lay between the germline ends. The CDR3 sequence: CASSLGDPRAGNTIYF. DNA for the CDR3: TGTGCCAGCAGCTTAGGAGACCCGAGGGCTGGAAACACCATATATTTT.

The genes are TRBV6-5 and TRBJ1-4; D unclear. V gave up 3 bases and J gave up 6 bases, with 8 bases separating them. Germline V lookup: CDR1 MNHEY, CDR2 SVGAGI. This CDR3 is built from 13 residues. The CDR3 spells CASSYRGDEKLFF. CDR3 coding DNA: TGTGCCAGCAGTTATCGAGGAGATGAAAAACTGTTTTTT.

V usage is TRBV28 and J usage is TRBJ2-7, with 10 bases lining up with TRBD1. V shed 9 bases and J 3 bases; nucleotides not matched to a gene: 11. The V gene's germline CDR1 is MDHEN and CDR2 SYDVKM. This CDR3 spans 15 amino acids. The CDR3 sequence: CASPPTTGGYYEQYF. DNA of the CDR3: TGTGCCAGTCCCCCCACGACAGGGGGCTACTACGAGCAGTACTTC.

The chain is built from TRBV5-1 and TRBJ2-7, with 11 bases aligning to TRBD2. The CDR3 runs to 16 residues. Germline V gene lookup returns CDR1 SGHRS and CDR2 YFSETQ. Trimming took 4 bases from V and 0 from J; bases not matched to a gene: 6. CDR3 bases: TGCGCCAGCAGCACCGGGACTAGCGGATACTCCTACGAGCAGTACTTC. Its translation is CASSTGTSGYSYEQYF.

The gene calls are TRBV27 and TRBJ2-3; TRBD1 agrees at 9 bases. The CDR3 is 17 amino acids. The germline gives CDR1 MNHEY, CDR2 SMNVEV (reference sequence). With 6 bases clipped from V and 0 bases from J, the junction kept 10 bases outside the gene matches. Written as DNA, the CDR3 is TGTGCCAGCAGAAGGACAGGGGTATCTACTAGCACAGATACGCAGTATTTT. It specifies CASRRTGVSTSTDTQYF.

This CDR3 reads CASSEDTLQRNEQFF. For the CDR3, the DNA is TGTGCCAGCTCAGAGGACACCCTCCAGCGCAATGAGCAGTTCTTC. The J gene is TRBJ2-1, the V gene TRBV18, with D possibly being TRBD1 (5 bases). CDR1 and CDR2 from the germline V gene are KGHSH and LQKENI. V was trimmed by 5 bases and J by 6 bases, leaving 17 bases between them. This CDR3 has 15 residues.

V is TRBV6-5 and J is TRBJ2-1; the match to TRBD2 covers 8 bases. The germline CDR1 and CDR2 sequences are MNHEY and SVGAGI. The CDR3 has 16 amino acids. With V trimmed by 2 bases and J by 15 bases, 18 bases remained unmatched. The CDR3 DNA reads TGTGCCAGCAGTTACGGCCCGGGGGGGGGCGAATATAGGCCGTTCTTC. Residues: CASSYGPGGGEYRPFF.

This clone was seen once. The V gene is TRBV19, the J gene TRBJ1-1, with D possibly being TRBD1 (5 bases). Trimming shortened V by 2 bases and J by 7 bases, and 11 bases separated the two germline ends. The CDR3 spans 13 residues. Germline lookup yields CDR1 LNHDA and CDR2 SQIVND (reference sequence). Here the CDR3 DNA reads TGTGCCAGTAGTATACCCGGGGGAAGTGAAGCTTTCTTT. Translated: CASSIPGGSEAFF.

This clone appeared a few times. The genes are TRBV28 and TRBJ1-2; 7 positions match TRBD1. Looked up from germline, CDR1 is MDHEN and CDR2 is SYDVKM. J was trimmed by 0 bases and V by 5 bases; bases with no gene match: 3. The CDR3 sequence is 14 residues long. CDR3 sequence reads: CASSRQGPNYGYTF. The CDR3 nucleotides read TGTGCCAGCAGTCGACAGGGCCCTAACTATGGCTACACCTTC.

J is TRBJ2-5 and V is TRBV2, with D tentatively TRBD2 (6 bases). This CDR3 is built from 13 residues. Germline loops: CDR1 SNHLY, CDR2 FYNNEI. Deletions cut 8 bases from V and 2 bases from J, with 12 bases between. CDR3 sequence reads: CASCRDSQETQYF. CDR3 nucleotide sequence: TGTGCCAGCTGCCGGGACTCTCAAGAGACCCAGTACTTC.

This rearrangement joins TRBV2 to TRBJ2-1; TRBD1 matches 7 bases. The CDR3 contains 13 residues. CDR1 and CDR2 from the germline V gene are SNHLY and FYNNEI. The V gene end was trimmed by 6 bases and the J gene end by 4 bases; junction bases not matched to a gene: 3. The CDR3 coding sequence is TGTGCCAGCAGGGGACAGCTATACAATGAGCAGTTCTTC. Protein sequence: CASRGQLYNEQFF.

This clone is a singleton in its sample. The chain employs TRBV7-8 and TRBJ1-4, with TRBD1 matching 9 bases. Trimming removed 4 bases from V and 3 bases from J; junction bases left unmatched: 12. This CDR3 contains 18 residues. CDR1 is SGHVS, CDR2 FQNEAQ, per germline. CDR3 region: CASSWGQGGTLANEKLFF. CDR3 DNA: TGTGCCAGCAGCTGGGGACAGGGCGGGACGTTAGCTAATGAAAAACTGTTTTTT. Full variable domain (remainder filled in from reference TRBV7-8 and TRBJ1-4): GAGVSQSPRYKVAKRGQDVALRCDPISGHVSLFWYQQALGQGPEFLTYFQNEAQLDKSGLPSDRFFAERPEGSVSTLKIQRTQQEDSAVYLCASSWGQGGTLANEKLFFGSGTQLSVL.

The chain couples TRBV7-2 to TRBJ2-1; 10 positions match TRBD2. CDR1 is SGHTA, CDR2 FQGNSA, per germline. The CDR3 is 13 residues long. V was pared by 5 bases and J by 12 bases, with 7 bases of the junction left unmatched. Written as DNA, the CDR3 is TGTGCCAGCAGCCCGGGACTAGCGAGACTGCAGTTCTTC. Protein sequence: CASSPGLARLQFF.

As DNA, the CDR3 is TGTGCCAGCGCGATATACCGGGGGACAGGGCAATATGGCTACACCTTC. Protein: CASAIYRGTGQYGYTF. This chain joins TRBV28 and TRBJ1-2; 9 positions match TRBD1. Trimming took 8 bases from V and 5 from J; bases not matched to a gene: 15. Germline loops: CDR1 MDHEN, CDR2 SYDVKM. The CDR3 sequence is 16 residues long.

V gene TRBV28 combines with J gene TRBJ1-2; no firm D call. The V gene lost 4 bases and the J gene lost 6 bases, with 12 bases spanning the gap. The CDR3 is made up of 13 amino acids. In germline, CDR1 is MDHEN, CDR2 SYDVKM. The chain's CDR3 is CASSSPGSHGYTF. CDR3 nucleotide sequence: TGTGCCAGCAGTTCCCCGGGGAGCCATGGCTACACCTTC.

The chain employs TRBV10-1 and TRBJ2-4; the match to TRBD2 covers 7 bases. The CDR3 is made up of 12 amino acids. Germline V gene data show CDR1 as WNHNN and CDR2 as SYGVQD (reference sequence). J lost 9 bases, V lost 8 bases, and 7 bases had no gene match. CDR3 amino acids: CASADPGGIQYF. CDR3 DNA sequence: TGCGCCAGCGCCGACCCGGGGGGCATTCAGTACTTC.

The chain employs TRBV6-5 and TRBJ2-7; D might be TRBD2 (6 bases). The CDR3 spans 13 residues. Deletions cut 5 bases from V and 7 bases from J, with 15 bases between. CDR1 is MNHEY, CDR2 SVGAGI, per germline. CDR3 in DNA: TGTGCCAGCAGTAGGGACTCATTAGGAGAGCAGTACTTC. The encoded protein is CASSRDSLGEQYF.

The rearrangement uses TRBV10-3 and TRBJ2-3; TRBD2 matches 14 bases. This CDR3 comprises 16 residues. Germline loops: CDR1 ENHRY, CDR2 SYGVKD. The V segment lost 3 bases and the J segment 5 bases; nucleotides outside the gene matches: 4. The CDR3 nucleotides are TGTGCCATCAGTGACAAGACTAGCGGGAGGGGAGATACGCAGTATTTT. It translates to CAISDKTSGRGDTQYF.

This clone was counted between two and nine times. The chain couples TRBV5-1 to TRBJ1-2, with 7 positions matching TRBD1. The CDR3 has 13 residues. Germline-derived CDR1 and CDR2 are SGHRS and YFSETQ. J lost 2 bases, V lost 4 bases, and 2 bases had no gene match. As DNA, the CDR3 is TGCGCCAGCAGCCCCAGGGGGAACTATGGCTACACCTTC. It specifies CASSPRGNYGYTF.

The V and J genes are TRBV7-8 and TRBJ1-1; TRBD1 might be the D (6 bases). V was cut by 0 bases and J by 1 base, with 9 bases left in between. There are 15 residues in the CDR3. Germline V lookup: CDR1 SGHVS, CDR2 FQNEAQ. The CDR3 region has the DNA TGTGCCAGCAGCTTAGCAGGGGGTAGGAACACTGAAGCTTTCTTT. It specifies CASSLAGGRNTEAFF.